One sample yielded the 26 T cell receptor beta chains listed below, sequenced in a study of CD4+ T cells in melanoma. Profiling relied on immunoSEQ multiplex PCR, and the TCRdb table lists in-frame clones only, not all of them. Among around 100,000 clones listed, about 90% were seen once. Source material: peripheral blood. Every receptor here comes from a human donor with melanoma.

J is TRBJ1-1 and V is TRBV30; possibly TRBD1 for D (6 bases). This CDR3 comprises 12 residues. Trimming stripped 2 bases from V and 10 bases from J, with 14 bases between. The germline V gene encodes CDR1 GTSNPN and CDR2 SVGIG (reference sequence). The CDR3 protein is CAWSYRAGLAFF. CDR3 nucleotide sequence: TGTGCCTGGAGTTACAGGGCAGGGTTAGCTTTCTTT.

V usage is TRBV5-1 and J usage is TRBJ2-7; a possible D gene is TRBD1 (5 bases). Germline V lookup: CDR1 SGHRS, CDR2 YFSETQ. The CDR3 sequence is 15 residues long. V was pared by 4 bases and J by 0 bases, with 14 bases between. The CDR3 is CASSLATVGSYEQYF. The CDR3 region has the DNA TGCGCCAGCAGCCTCGCGACAGTTGGCTCCTACGAGCAGTACTTC. Full variable domain (outside the CDR3, taken from reference TRBV5-1 and TRBJ2-7): KAGVTQTPRYLIKTRGQQVTLSCSPISGHRSVSWYQQTPGQGLQFLFEYFSETQRNKGNFPGRFSGRQFSNSRSEMNVSTLELGDSALYLCASSLATVGSYEQYFGPGTRLTVT.

In nucleotides, the CDR3 is TGTGCCAGCAGCCTTGGTGGGGACAGCGGGGAAAAACTGTTTTTT. Protein: CASSLGGDSGEKLFF. The chain joins TRBV5-4 to TRBJ1-4, with 7 bases aligning to TRBD1. Looked up from germline, CDR1 is SGHNT and CDR2 is YYREEE (reference sequence). The V and J ends lost 4 bases and 8 bases, in that order; junction bases with no gene match: 11. The CDR3 runs to 15 residues.

This chain joins TRBV29-1 and TRBJ1-2; 9 bases agree with TRBD1. The germline CDR1 and CDR2 sequences are SQVTM and ANQGSEA. CDR3 length: 13 residues. V dropped 6 bases and J dropped 6; count of bases not matched to a gene: 8. CDR3 DNA sequence: TGCAGCGTATGGACAGGGGCGGGCCATGGCTACACCTTC. The encoded protein is CSVWTGAGHGYTF.

This chain links TRBV5-1 with TRBJ1-1; maybe TRBD1 (5 bases). V gave up 0 bases and J gave up 5 bases, with 14 bases separating them. This CDR3 comprises 15 residues. Germline V gene sequence: CDR1 SGHRS, CDR2 YFSETQ. CDR3 in DNA: TGCGCCAGCAGCTTGGTTTGGGGGGGAGAGACTGAAGCTTTCTTT. Protein sequence: CASSLVWGGETEAFF. The entire variable domain, with the rest obtained from reference TRBV5-1 and TRBJ1-1, is as follows: KAGVTQTPRYLIKTRGQQVTLSCSPISGHRSVSWYQQTPGQGLQFLFEYFSETQRNKGNFPGRFSGRQFSNSRSEMNVSTLELGDSALYLCASSLVWGGETEAFFGQGTRLTVV.

V and J are TRBV5-1 and TRBJ1-2; 7 positions agree with TRBD1. The CDR3 runs to 14 residues. Trimming removed 3 bases from V and 5 bases from J; junction bases left unmatched: 7. Germline lookup yields CDR1 SGHRS and CDR2 YFSETQ. Written as DNA, the CDR3 is TGCGCCAGCAGCTCTTCGGGACAGATATATGGCTACACCTTC. Its translation is CASSSSGQIYGYTF.

The V gene is TRBV12-5, the J gene TRBJ2-3, with 10 bases aligning to TRBD2. The J segment lost 4 bases and the V segment lost 7 bases, leaving 5 bases of the junction unmatched. The CDR3 extends over 14 amino acids. CDR1 LGHNT and CDR2 FRNRAP come from the germline V gene. This chain's CDR3 is CASATSGAPDTQYF. The CDR3 region has the DNA TGTGCTAGTGCAACTAGCGGGGCGCCAGATACGCAGTATTTT.

V usage is TRBV4-1 and J usage is TRBJ2-1; D call uncertain. Germline V gives CDR1 MGHRA, CDR2 YSYEKL. The CDR3 is made up of 15 amino acids. The germline V and J ends were trimmed by 0 bases and 5 bases, with 11 bases remaining between them. The CDR3 DNA follows: TGCGCCAGCAGCCAAGACCCCAGCGCCCACAATGAGCAGTTCTTC. Residues: CASSQDPSAHNEQFF.

The genes are TRBV28 and TRBJ2-3; TRBD2 is a possible D gene (5 bases). The CDR3 has 15 amino acids. Trimming took off 7 bases at V and 1 base at J, with 15 bases between the two ends. The germline gives CDR1 MDHEN, CDR2 SYDVKM. Written as DNA, the CDR3 is TGTGCCAGCATCCTGGGGAGCGCTGGCACAGATACGCAGTATTTT. The encoded protein is CASILGSAGTDTQYF.

The CDR3 sequence: CASNDRGNMNTEAFF. The DNA of the CDR3 is TGTGCCAGCAACGACAGGGGGAATATGAACACTGAAGCTTTCTTT. The chain links TRBV6-1 to TRBJ1-1; TRBD1 agrees at 9 bases. The CDR3 totals 15 residues. The germline gives CDR1 MNHNS, CDR2 SASEGT. J was trimmed by 0 bases and V by 7 bases; bases with no gene match: 6.

This chain uses TRBV28 with TRBJ1-5; 9 nucleotides align to TRBD1. This CDR3 comprises 19 residues. Trimming at V came to 2 bases and at J to 4 bases, leaving 15 bases not matched to a gene. Germline values: CDR1 MDHEN, CDR2 SYDVKM. CDR3 protein: CASSLPTGTGISFNQPQHF. The CDR3, as DNA: TGTGCCAGCAGTTTACCCACCGGGACAGGGATTTCCTTTAATCAGCCCCAGCATTTT.

The chain links TRBV19 to TRBJ1-3, with a possible D match to TRBD1 (5 bases). V was clipped by 5 bases and J by 0 bases, with 14 bases between them. The CDR3 loop spans 16 amino acids. Per germline, CDR1 LNHDA and CDR2 SQIVND (reference sequence). In nucleotides, the CDR3 is TGTGCCAGTAGTGCGGGACGGAAAAGCTCTGGAAACACCATATATTTT. Amino acids: CASSAGRKSSGNTIYF.

The chain couples TRBV28 to TRBJ1-2; TRBD1 might be the D (5 bases). Per germline, CDR1 MDHEN and CDR2 SYDVKM. Between the trimmed V and J ends, which lost 6 bases and 0 bases, there was a span of 14 bases. The CDR3 runs 15 residues. CDR3 sequence reads: CASRGMTVSNYGYTF. CDR3 nucleotide sequence: TGTGCCAGCAGGGGGATGACAGTTTCTAACTATGGCTACACCTTC.

V gene TRBV29-1 combines with J gene TRBJ2-7, with 8 bases matching TRBD1. Germline CDR1 is SQVTM and CDR2 is ANQGSEA. There are 16 residues in the CDR3. The junction had 11 bases not matched to a gene; V was cut back by 0 bases and J by 4 bases. For the CDR3, the DNA is TGCAGCGTTGAAGATCAAGGTTGGCAGGGGGCGTACGAGCAGTACTTC. This encodes CSVEDQGWQGAYEQYF.

The rearrangement uses TRBV30 and TRBJ2-7; perhaps TRBD1 as D (6 bases). The CDR3 covers 13 residues. CDR1 and CDR2 from the germline V gene are GTSNPN and SVGIG (reference sequence). V was clipped by 1 base and J by 5 bases, with 12 bases between them. The CDR3 nucleotides read TGTGCCTGGAGTGACAGGGTTGTGAACGAGCAGTACTTC. Translation: CAWSDRVVNEQYF.

CDR3 sequence: CASSLDAEGLYGYTF. The DNA of the CDR3 is TGCGCCAGCAGCTTGGACGCGGAGGGCCTCTATGGCTACACCTTC. The rearrangement links TRBV5-1 to TRBJ1-2, with no clear D. The CDR3 consists of 15 residues. The germline V and J ends were trimmed by 0 bases and 4 bases, with 13 bases remaining between them. Per germline, CDR1 SGHRS and CDR2 YFSETQ.

This clone was observed a few times. CDR3 coding DNA: TGTGCCAGCAGTGGGACAGCTAGGGAAAAACTGTTTTTT. This translates into CASSGTAREKLFF. The rearrangement uses TRBV2 and TRBJ1-4; D might be TRBD1 (6 bases). The CDR3 is 13 residues long. From germline, CDR1 is SNHLY and CDR2 FYNNEI. V was pared by 4 bases and J by 8 bases, with 11 bases between.

The chain recombines TRBV11-2 with TRBJ2-3; D call uncertain. Trimming left V 1 base short and J 7 bases short, with 12 bases between. CDR1 is SGHAT, CDR2 FQNNGV, per germline. The CDR3 is 14 amino acids. CDR3 coding DNA: TGTGCCAGCAGCTTAGTAGGTCTGGCAAATACGCAGTATTTT. Translating gives CASSLVGLANTQYF.

V and J are TRBV9 and TRBJ1-1; 8 positions match TRBD1. The CDR3 sequence is 16 residues long. Germline lookup yields CDR1 SGDLS and CDR2 YYNGEE. V was pared by 3 bases and J by 2 bases, with 9 bases of the junction left unmatched. The CDR3 region is CASSDSTGEGNTEAFF. The CDR3 DNA sequence: TGTGCCAGCAGCGACTCGACAGGGGAAGGCAACACTGAAGCTTTCTTT.

The V call is TRBV4-1, the J call TRBJ1-3; D is unresolved. The CDR3 totals 13 residues. The V gene's germline CDR1 is MGHRA and CDR2 YSYEKL. V was pared by 1 base and J by 0 bases, with 1 base between. The CDR3 here is CASSQVSGNTIYF. The CDR3 DNA follows: TGCGCCAGCAGCCAAGTCTCTGGAAACACCATATATTTT.

The rearrangement joins TRBV11-2 to TRBJ2-7, with 8 bases matching TRBD2. The CDR3 spans 14 residues. The V and J ends lost 3 bases and 2 bases, in that order; junction bases with no gene match: 3. Germline-derived CDR1 and CDR2 are SGHAT and FQNNGV. The CDR3 coding sequence is TGTGCCAGCAGCTTCGAACTAGCGGCCTACGAGCAGTACTTC. This encodes CASSFELAAYEQYF.

The genes are TRBV19 and TRBJ1-1, with 10 bases lining up with TRBD1. The trim removed 5 bases at V and 5 bases at J, leaving 2 bases unmatched. The CDR3 runs 13 residues. Germline V gene lookup returns CDR1 LNHDA and CDR2 SQIVND (reference sequence). In nucleotides, the CDR3 is TGTGCCAGTAGTGGACAGGGGGGGACTGAAGCTTTCTTT. As protein: CASSGQGGTEAFF.

This clone has a handful of counts. This chain joins TRBV18 and TRBJ2-7, with TRBD2 as a possible D gene (7 bases). V shed 0 bases and J shed 8 bases, with 17 bases lying between them. This CDR3 is 15 amino acids long. Germline V gene data show CDR1 as KGHSH and CDR2 as LQKENI. CDR3 sequence: CASSPPGLEGGKQYF. DNA of the CDR3: TGTGCCAGCTCACCACCGGGACTTGAGGGGGGGAAGCAGTACTTC.

This clone was recorded only once. This chain connects TRBV2 to TRBJ1-6; D is undetermined. Per germline, CDR1 SNHLY and CDR2 FYNNEI. The V end lost 10 bases, the J end lost 10 bases, and 17 bases lay between the germline ends. The CDR3 has 13 amino acids. CDR3 region: CATQDLRQSPLHF. The CDR3, as DNA: TGTGCCACCCAGGACCTCCGGCAATCACCCCTCCACTTT.

The V and J genes are TRBV15 and TRBJ2-1; 11 bases map to TRBD2. Germline CDR1 is LNHNV and CDR2 is YYDKDF (reference sequence). With 2 bases clipped from V and 9 bases from J, the junction kept 6 bases outside the gene matches. CDR3 length: 15 residues. The CDR3, as DNA: TGTGCCACCAGCAGAACCTCGGGACTAGCGGCTGAGCAGTTCTTC. Its protein product is CATSRTSGLAAEQFF. The full variable domain, with the rest looked up from reference TRBV15 and TRBJ2-1, is DAMVIQNPRYQVTQFGKPVTLSCSQTLNHNVMYWYQQKSSQAPKLLFHYYDKDFNNEADTPDNFQSRRPNTSFCFLDIRSPGLGDTAMYLCATSRTSGLAAEQFFGPGTRLTVL.

V is TRBV9 and J is TRBJ2-2; 13 bases agree with TRBD2. The trim removed 1 base at V and 5 bases at J, leaving 14 bases unmatched. This CDR3 has 20 residues. Germline-derived CDR1 and CDR2 are SGDLS and YYNGEE. This chain's CDR3 is CASSVHRGLAGVLRTGELFF. The CDR3 DNA is TGTGCCAGCAGCGTACACCGCGGACTAGCGGGAGTTTTGAGAACCGGGGAGCTGTTTTTT.